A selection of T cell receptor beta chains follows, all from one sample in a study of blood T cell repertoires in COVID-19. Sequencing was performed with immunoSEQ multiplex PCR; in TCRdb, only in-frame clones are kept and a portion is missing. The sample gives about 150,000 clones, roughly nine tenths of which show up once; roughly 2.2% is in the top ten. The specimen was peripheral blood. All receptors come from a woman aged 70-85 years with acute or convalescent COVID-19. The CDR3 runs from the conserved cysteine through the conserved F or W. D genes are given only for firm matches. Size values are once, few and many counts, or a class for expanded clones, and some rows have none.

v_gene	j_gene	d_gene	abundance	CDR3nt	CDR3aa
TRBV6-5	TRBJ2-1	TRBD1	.	TGTGCCAGCAGCTGGGACAGGGGTAGCAATGAGCAGTTCTTC	CASSWDRGSNEQFF
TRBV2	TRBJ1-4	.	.	TGTGCCAGCAGACAAGTTGCAACTAATGAAAAACTGTTTTTT	CASRQVATNEKLFF
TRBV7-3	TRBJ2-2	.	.	TGTGCCAGCACCGTGGCTGGGAGTACCGGGGAGCTGTTTTTT	CASTVAGSTGELFF
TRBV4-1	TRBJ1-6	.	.	TGCGCCAGCAGACTCACAGGGAATTATAATTCACCCCTCCACTTT	CASRLTGNYNSPLHF
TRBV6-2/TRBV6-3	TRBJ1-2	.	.	TGTGCCAGCAGTTTGACCCCCGCCATGTGGAGTTCTAACTATGGCTACACCTTC	CASSLTPAMWSSNYGYTF
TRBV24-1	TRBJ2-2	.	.	TGTGCCACCAGTGAAAATAGCCGGGGGTACCCCGGGGAGCTGTTTTTT	CATSENSRGYPGELFF
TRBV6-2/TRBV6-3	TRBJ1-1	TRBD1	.	TGTGCCAGCAGTTACAGGGACAGGAACACTGAAGCTTTCTTT	CASSYRDRNTEAFF
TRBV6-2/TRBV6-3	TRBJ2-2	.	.	TGTGCCAGCAGTCGAAGTACTGACACCGGGGAGCTGTTTTTT	CASSRSTDTGELFF
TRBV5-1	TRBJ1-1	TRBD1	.	TGCGCCAGCAGCGCGGACAGGGTCTCTGAAGCTTTCTTT	CASSADRVSEAFF
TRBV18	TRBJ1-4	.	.	TGTGCCAGCTCACACACAACAACTAATGAAAAACTGTTTTTT	CASSHTTTNEKLFF
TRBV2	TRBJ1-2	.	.	TGTGCCAGCAGTGAGGAACAGGGTTGGGCCTATGGCTACACCTTC	CASSEEQGWAYGYTF
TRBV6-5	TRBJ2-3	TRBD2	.	TGTGCCAGCACACTAGCGGCACACACAGATACGCAGTATTTT	CASTLAAHTDTQYF
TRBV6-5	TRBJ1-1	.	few	TGTGCCAGCAGTTACAAGGGGGTTTCTGACACTGAAGCTTTCTTT	CASSYKGVSDTEAFF
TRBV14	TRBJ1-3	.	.	TGTGCCAGCAGCCTTTTCCCGACAGACACTGGAAACACCATATATTTT	CASSLFPTDTGNTIYF
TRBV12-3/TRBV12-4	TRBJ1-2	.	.	TGTGCCAGCAGTTTCACAGAAATTGGCTACACCTTC	CASSFTEIGYTF
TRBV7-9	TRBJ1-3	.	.	TGTGCCAGCAGCCGAACAGGTTCTGGAAACACCATATATTTT	CASSRTGSGNTIYF
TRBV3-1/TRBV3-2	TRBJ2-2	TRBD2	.	TGTGCCAGCAGCCATCGGACTAGCGGGGGAACCGGGGAGCTGTTTTTT	CASSHRTSGGTGELFF
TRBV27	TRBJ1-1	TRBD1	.	TGTGCCAGCAGTGTTGGGGACAGGGTGAACACTGAAGCTTTCTTT	CASSVGDRVNTEAFF
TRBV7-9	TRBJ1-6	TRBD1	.	TGTGCCAGCAGCTTCGGGACAGGGGGAAATTCACCCCTCCACTTT	CASSFGTGGNSPLHF
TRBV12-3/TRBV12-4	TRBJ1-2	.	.	TGTGCCAGCAGTCCCCCCGGGGAGTATGGCTACACCTTC	CASSPPGEYGYTF
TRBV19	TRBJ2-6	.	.	TGTGCCAGTAATGATCAGGTCTCTGGGGCCAACGTCCTGACTTTC	CASNDQVSGANVLTF
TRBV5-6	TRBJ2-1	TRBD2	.	TGTGCCCGCAGCCGCGACCCTAGCGGCCGGGGTGGAAATGAGCAGTTCTTC	CARSRDPSGRGGNEQFF
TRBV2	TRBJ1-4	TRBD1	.	TGTGCCAGCACTCCGGGGACAGGGGGTGAAAAACTGTTTTTT	CASTPGTGGEKLFF
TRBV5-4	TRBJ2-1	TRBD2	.	TGTGCCAGCAGCCAGACTAGCGGGGGGCCTGGCGTTGAGCAGTTCTTC	CASSQTSGGPGVEQFF
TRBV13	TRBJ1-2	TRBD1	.	TGTGCCAGCAGCTCCTATTCAGGGGGAGGATACACCTTC	CASSSYSGGGYTF
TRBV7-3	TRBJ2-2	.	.	TGTGCCAGCACCACGAGCAGGGCTAACACCGGGGAGCTGTTTTTT	CASTTSRANTGELFF
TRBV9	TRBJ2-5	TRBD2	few	TGTGCCAGCAGCGTACGGGGGCGCGGGGGGGCCCAAGAGACCCAGTACTTC	CASSVRGRGGAQETQYF
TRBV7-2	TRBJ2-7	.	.	TGTGCCAGCAGCTTAGGGCGGTCCCGGCAACAGGGCGAGCAGTACTTC	CASSLGRSRQQGEQYF
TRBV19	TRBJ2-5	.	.	TGTGCCAGTAGTGCCCAGGGCCAAGAGACCCAGTACTTC	CASSAQGQETQYF
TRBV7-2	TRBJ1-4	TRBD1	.	TGTGCCAGCAGCTTCGTCGGGACAGTGAATGAAAAACTGTTTTTT	CASSFVGTVNEKLFF
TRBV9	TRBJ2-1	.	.	TGTGCCAGCAGCCCAGGCAGGCACAATGAGCAGTTCTTC	CASSPGRHNEQFF
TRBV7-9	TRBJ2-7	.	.	TGTGCCAGCAGTCCCACTTGGAGGGAGAACTCCTACGAGCAGTACTTC	CASSPTWRENSYEQYF
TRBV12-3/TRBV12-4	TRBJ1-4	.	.	TGTGCCAGCAGACTTGGACAGATTGAAAAACTGTTTTTT	CASRLGQIEKLFF
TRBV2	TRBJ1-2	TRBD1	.	TGTGCCAGCAGCTCGACCGGGACAGGGTTAGGCTACACCTTC	CASSSTGTGLGYTF
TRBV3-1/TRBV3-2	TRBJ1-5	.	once	TGTGCCAGCAGCCAAGGGACGACAGGAGGTAATCAGCCCCAGCATTTT	CASSQGTTGGNQPQHF
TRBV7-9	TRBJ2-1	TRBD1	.	TGTGCCAGCAGTCCAGACAGGGTCTTGAACAATGAGCAGTTCTTC	CASSPDRVLNNEQFF